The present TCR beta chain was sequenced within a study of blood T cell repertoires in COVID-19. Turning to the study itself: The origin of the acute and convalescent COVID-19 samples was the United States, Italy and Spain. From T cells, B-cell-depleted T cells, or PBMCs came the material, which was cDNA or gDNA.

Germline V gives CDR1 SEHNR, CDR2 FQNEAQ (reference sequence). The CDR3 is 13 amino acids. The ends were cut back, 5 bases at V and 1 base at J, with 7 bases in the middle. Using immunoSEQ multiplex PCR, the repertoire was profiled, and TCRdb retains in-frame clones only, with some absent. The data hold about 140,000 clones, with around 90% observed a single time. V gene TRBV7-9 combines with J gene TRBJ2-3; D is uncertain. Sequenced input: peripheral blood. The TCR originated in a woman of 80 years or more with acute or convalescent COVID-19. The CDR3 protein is CASSGRGTDTQYF. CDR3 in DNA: TGTGCCAGCAGCGGTCGGGGCACAGATACGCAGTATTTT.